The rows below give T cell receptor beta chains drawn from one sample of a study of blood T cell repertoires in COVID-19. The method was immunoSEQ multiplex PCR; TCRdb's version includes in-frame clones alone and lacks a portion of them. The sample lists roughly 500,000 clones; about 88% were seen once. What was sequenced was peripheral blood. The receptors derive from a man aged 18 to 30 with COVID-19, enrolled during active disease. CDR3s include the opening cysteine and the closing phenylalanine or tryptophan. D genes are given only for firm matches. Clone size is stated in some rows and not others, as once, few, many or a class when expanded.

abundance,j_gene,v_gene,d_gene,CDR3nt,CDR3aa
NA,TRBJ2-3,TRBV7-9,TRBD2,TGTGCCAGCAGCTCAGCACGGGAGGGCGGGTACACAGATACGCAGTATTTT,CASSSAREGGYTDTQYF
NA,TRBJ1-5,TRBV18,NA,TGTGCCAGCTCACCAGGGGGAGCGGGTTCCAATCAGCCCCAGCATTTT,CASSPGGAGSNQPQHF
NA,TRBJ1-2,TRBV12-3/TRBV12-4,NA,TGTGCCAGCAGCTCCCGCAGGGGTCGGTACACCTTC,CASSSRRGRYTF
NA,TRBJ2-2,TRBV7-8,NA,TGTGCCAGCAGCTTAGATTTAGCGGCCGGGGAGCTGTTTTTT,CASSLDLAAGELFF
NA,TRBJ2-3,TRBV5-6,TRBD2,TGTGCCAGCAGCCCGGGACTAGCGGACACAGATACGCAGTATTTT,CASSPGLADTDTQYF
NA,TRBJ2-5,TRBV5-4,TRBD2,TGTGCCAGCAGTGTAAGACTAGCGGGAGCAGAGACCCAGTACTTC,CASSVRLAGAETQYF
NA,TRBJ1-1,TRBV29-1,TRBD1,TGCAGCGTCCAGACAGGGGAAGGCACTGAAGCTTTCTTT,CSVQTGEGTEAFF
once,TRBJ2-1,TRBV5-6,TRBD1,TGTGCCAGCAGCTCTGCAGGACCGGACAGGGGGCATTTCAATGAGCAGTTCTTC,CASSSAGPDRGHFNEQFF
NA,TRBJ2-1,TRBV21-1,NA,TGTGCCAGCCCCGGGAGCGGTAATGAGCAGTTCTTC,CASPGSGNEQFF
NA,TRBJ1-2,TRBV19,TRBD1,TGTGCCAGCATCCGGACAGGGGGCGGCGATTATGGCTACACCTTC,CASIRTGGGDYGYTF
few,TRBJ2-4,TRBV15,NA,TGTGCCACCAGCAGAGATCCCACCAACAGTCTTCAGTACTTC,CATSRDPTNSLQYF
NA,TRBJ2-6,TRBV7-8,TRBD1,TGTGCCAGCAGCTTACGGGGACAGCGGTTTTTCTCTGGGGCCAACGTCCTGACTTTC,CASSLRGQRFFSGANVLTF
NA,TRBJ2-2,TRBV5-1,NA,TGCGCCAGCAGCTTGGGACTAGCGAACACCGGGGAGCTGTTTTTT,CASSLGLANTGELFF
NA,TRBJ1-2,TRBV11-2,TRBD1,TGTGCCAGCAGCTCCTACAGGGGACAAAACTATGGCTACACCTTC,CASSSYRGQNYGYTF
NA,TRBJ2-3,TRBV19,TRBD2,TGTGCCAGTAGTCGGGAGGGACTAGCGGGAAGTGGTGATACGCAGTATTTT,CASSREGLAGSGDTQYF